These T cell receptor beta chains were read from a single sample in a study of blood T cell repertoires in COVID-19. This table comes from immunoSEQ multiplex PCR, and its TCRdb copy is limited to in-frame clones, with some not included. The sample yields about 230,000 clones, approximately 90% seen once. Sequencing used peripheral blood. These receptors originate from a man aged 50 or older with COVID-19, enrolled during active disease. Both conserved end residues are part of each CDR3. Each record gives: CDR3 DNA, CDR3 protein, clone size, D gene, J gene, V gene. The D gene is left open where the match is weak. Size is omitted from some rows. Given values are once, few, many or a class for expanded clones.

CDR3 DNA: TGTGCCAGCAGTGATCTCAATCAGCCCCAGCATTTT
CDR3 protein: CASSDLNQPQHF
clone size: .
D gene: .
J gene: TRBJ1-5
V gene: TRBV2

CDR3 DNA: TGTGCCAGTAGTCCCCGAGCTAGCGCCTCCTACGAGCAGTACTTC
CDR3 protein: CASSPRASASYEQYF
clone size: .
D gene: .
J gene: TRBJ2-7
V gene: TRBV19

CDR3 DNA: TGTGCCAGTAGTATAGTAAATCATGACAGGGGGAATCAGCATTTT
CDR3 protein: CASSIVNHDRGNQHF
clone size: .
D gene: TRBD1
J gene: TRBJ1-5
V gene: TRBV19

CDR3 DNA: TGCAGCGTTGGGGACTTCAATCAGCCCCAGCATTTT
CDR3 protein: CSVGDFNQPQHF
clone size: .
D gene: .
J gene: TRBJ1-5
V gene: TRBV29-1

CDR3 DNA: TGTGCCAGCAGCCAAGTGACTAGCGGGGGGGCGGGTCGACCCACAGATACGCAGTATTTT
CDR3 protein: CASSQVTSGGAGRPTDTQYF
clone size: .
D gene: TRBD2
J gene: TRBJ2-3
V gene: TRBV4-2

CDR3 DNA: TGCAGCGCCATCATGGACAGGGGAGTTGGTGGCTACACCTTC
CDR3 protein: CSAIMDRGVGGYTF
clone size: .
D gene: TRBD1
J gene: TRBJ1-2
V gene: TRBV29-1

CDR3 DNA: TGTGCCAGCAGCGCTCGACAGGGTGCAACTAATGAAAAACTGTTTTTT
CDR3 protein: CASSARQGATNEKLFF
clone size: few
D gene: TRBD1
J gene: TRBJ1-4
V gene: TRBV5-6

CDR3 DNA: TGCGCCAGCAGCTTGGGGGGCGCGAACACCGGGGAGCTGTTTTTT
CDR3 protein: CASSLGGANTGELFF
clone size: .
D gene: .
J gene: TRBJ2-2
V gene: TRBV5-1

CDR3 DNA: TGTGCCAGTAGTATTAGCGGTGCAGGACCGAGGGAAGCTTTCTTT
CDR3 protein: CASSISGAGPREAFF
clone size: .
D gene: .
J gene: TRBJ1-1
V gene: TRBV19

CDR3 DNA: TGTGCCAGCAGCGTCCAGGGGACAGATACGCAGTATTTT
CDR3 protein: CASSVQGTDTQYF
clone size: .
D gene: .
J gene: TRBJ2-3
V gene: TRBV9

CDR3 DNA: TGCAGCGACGACAGGGTGGGAGGCTATGGCTACACCTTC
CDR3 protein: CSDDRVGGYGYTF
clone size: .
D gene: TRBD1
J gene: TRBJ1-2
V gene: TRBV29-1

CDR3 DNA: TGTGCCAGCAGTTCTAGCGGGAGATACCAAGAGACCCAGTACTTC
CDR3 protein: CASSSSGRYQETQYF
clone size: .
D gene: TRBD2
J gene: TRBJ2-5
V gene: TRBV28

CDR3 DNA: TGTGCCAGCAGTTTAAGGGGGCTTCAGCCCCAGCATTTT
CDR3 protein: CASSLRGLQPQHF
clone size: .
D gene: TRBD1
J gene: TRBJ1-5
V gene: TRBV27

CDR3 DNA: TGTGCTAGTGTCCCAGGGACAGAGAACACTGAAGCTTTCTTT
CDR3 protein: CASVPGTENTEAFF
clone size: .
D gene: TRBD1
J gene: TRBJ1-1
V gene: TRBV12-5

CDR3 DNA: TGCGCCAGCAGCCAAGATCCCGCGGGAGACTGGGAAGGTAGTTACAATGAGCAGTTCTTC
CDR3 protein: CASSQDPAGDWEGSYNEQFF
clone size: .
D gene: TRBD2
J gene: TRBJ2-1
V gene: TRBV4-1

CDR3 DNA: TGTGCCAGCAGTCCCGTCAGGGGAGCCAGAGATACGCAGTATTTT
CDR3 protein: CASSPVRGARDTQYF
clone size: few
D gene: .
J gene: TRBJ2-3
V gene: TRBV6-5

CDR3 DNA: TGTGCCAGCAGCTTAGCGGCAGGGGATCCTGGAAACACCATATATTTT
CDR3 protein: CASSLAAGDPGNTIYF
clone size: .
D gene: .
J gene: TRBJ1-3
V gene: TRBV7-8

CDR3 DNA: TGTGCCAGCAGCCAAGACCCGGGACAAATGAACACTGAAGCTTTCTTT
CDR3 protein: CASSQDPGQMNTEAFF
clone size: .
D gene: .
J gene: TRBJ1-1
V gene: TRBV7-3

CDR3 DNA: TGTGCCTGGTCAGGACTAGCGGGAGACGGGGAGCTGTTTTTT
CDR3 protein: CAWSGLAGDGELFF
clone size: .
D gene: TRBD2
J gene: TRBJ2-2
V gene: TRBV30

CDR3 DNA: TGTGCCAGCAGCGTATACTACGAGCAGTACTTC
CDR3 protein: CASSVYYEQYF
clone size: .
D gene: .
J gene: TRBJ2-7
V gene: TRBV11-2

CDR3 DNA: TGTGCCAGCAGTTACTCGTACGGAGGCTACGAGCAGTACTTC
CDR3 protein: CASSYSYGGYEQYF
clone size: .
D gene: .
J gene: TRBJ2-7
V gene: TRBV6-5

CDR3 DNA: TGTGCCAGTAGTACCGAGAGCTCTGGAAACACCATATATTTT
CDR3 protein: CASSTESSGNTIYF
clone size: .
D gene: .
J gene: TRBJ1-3
V gene: TRBV19